This T cell receptor (beta chain) came from a study of technical replicates of blood from several donors. Clones were sequenced by immunoSEQ multiplex PCR, and TCRdb holds only the in-frame ones, with some missing. The sample lists 55,000 to 80,000 clones; 85% to 90% were seen once. This CDR3 region has 15 residues. J lost 2 bases, V lost 1 base, and 3 bases had no gene match. Germline V gene lookup returns CDR1 PRHDT and CDR2 FYEKMQ (reference sequence). The TCR sequence derives from a human donor in good health. Some clones in this sample may be carry-over from other donors' samples. Specimen: PBMCs. The V and J genes are TRBV13 and TRBJ1-1, with TRBD1 matching over 8 bases. CDR3 protein: CASSLVGQGNTEAFF. The CDR3 nucleotides read TGTGCCAGCAGCTTAGTAGGACAGGGAAACACTGAAGCTTTCTTT.